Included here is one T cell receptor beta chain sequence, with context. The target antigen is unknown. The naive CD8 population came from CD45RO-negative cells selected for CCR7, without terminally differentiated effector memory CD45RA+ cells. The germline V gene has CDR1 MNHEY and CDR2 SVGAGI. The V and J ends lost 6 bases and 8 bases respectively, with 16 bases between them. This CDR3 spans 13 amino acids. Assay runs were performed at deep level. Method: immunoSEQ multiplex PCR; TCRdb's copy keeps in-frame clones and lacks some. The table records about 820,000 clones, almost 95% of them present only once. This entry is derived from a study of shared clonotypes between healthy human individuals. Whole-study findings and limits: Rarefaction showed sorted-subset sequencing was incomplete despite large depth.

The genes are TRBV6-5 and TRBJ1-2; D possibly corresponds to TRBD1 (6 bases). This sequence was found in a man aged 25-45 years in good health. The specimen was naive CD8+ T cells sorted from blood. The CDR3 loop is CASRPQGLYGYTF. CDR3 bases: TGTGCCAGCAGACCACAGGGATTGTACGGCTACACCTTC.